The rows below give T cell receptor beta chains drawn from one sample of a study of beta chain features in type 1 diabetes. Assay used: immunoSEQ multiplex PCR; TCRdb lists only in-frame clones, some missing. The profile shows 680,000 or so clones, roughly a sixth of them singletons. Material: naive CD4+ T cells from blood. Source of these receptors: a man between 18 and 29 years old in good health. CDR3s include the opening cysteine and the closing phenylalanine or tryptophan. A D gene is named only where the DNA matches it firmly. Some rows mark clone size as missing; the rest say once, few, many or name a class of expanded clone.

TRBV18	.	TRBJ1-3	few	CASSPVYTESSGNTIYF	TGTGCCAGCTCACCGGTCTACACGGAGAGCTCTGGAAACACCATATATTTT
TRBV7-2	.	TRBJ2-7	.	CASSIGGPGEQYF	TGTGCCAGCAGCATTGGGGGGCCTGGCGAGCAGTACTTC
TRBV4-1	TRBD1	TRBJ1-1	.	CASSQQQGAGYTEAFF	TGCGCCAGCAGCCAACAGCAGGGGGCTGGATACACTGAAGCTTTCTTT
TRBV7-8	.	TRBJ1-5	.	CASSPRDLTRRNSNQPQHF	TGTGCCAGCAGCCCGCGTGACCTCACTCGCCGTAATAGCAATCAGCCCCAGCATTTT
TRBV6-5	.	TRBJ2-4	.	CASSYRGREGSVQYF	TGTGCCAGCAGTTATAGGGGCAGGGAAGGTTCAGTTCAGTACTTC
TRBV28	.	TRBJ1-1	.	CASRGWGRGAFF	TGTGCCAGCAGAGGCTGGGGGCGCGGGGCTTTCTTT
TRBV7-6	.	TRBJ1-4	few	CASSRTRLGGEKLFF	TGTGCCAGCAGCCGGACGAGGCTAGGAGGGGAAAAACTGTTTTTT
TRBV18	TRBD1	TRBJ2-7	few	CASSPREGGVYEQYF	TGTGCCAGCTCACCACGCGAAGGGGGCGTGTACGAGCAGTACTTC
TRBV18	.	TRBJ2-5	few	CASSPPAQETQYF	TGTGCCAGCTCACCACCAGCCCAAGAGACCCAGTACTTC
TRBV5-4	TRBD1	TRBJ1-4	few	CASSRNRDSPQKLFF	TGTGCCAGCAGCCGAAACCGGGACAGCCCGCAAAAACTGTTTTTT
TRBV5-4	TRBD1	TRBJ2-5	.	CASSLVQGFRETQYF	TGTGCCAGCAGCTTGGTACAGGGGTTCCGAGAGACCCAGTACTTC
TRBV27	.	TRBJ1-5	few	CASSLEAGPTSNQPQHF	TGTGCCAGCAGTTTAGAGGCCGGCCCCACTAGCAATCAGCCCCAGCATTTT
TRBV7-9	.	TRBJ1-5	few	CASSHNLDNQPQHF	TGTGCCAGCAGCCATAATCTGGACAATCAGCCCCAGCATTTT
TRBV4-1	.	TRBJ2-1	few	CASSQWGGSGSSYNEQFF	TGCGCCAGCAGCCAATGGGGGGGCTCCGGAAGCTCCTACAATGAGCAGTTCTTC
TRBV7-9	TRBD1	TRBJ2-7	few	CASSLSDRPYEQYF	TGTGCCAGCAGCCTCTCGGACAGGCCCTACGAGCAGTACTTC
TRBV25-1	TRBD2	TRBJ2-7	.	CASSASGGCYEQYF	TGTGCCAGCAGTGCTTCGGGAGGGTGCTACGAGCAGTACTTC
TRBV14	.	TRBJ2-1	many	CASSQERANEQFF	TGTGCCAGCAGCCAAGAGAGGGCCAATGAGCAGTTCTTC
TRBV9	.	TRBJ1-5	few	CASSVWTANDQPQHF	TGTGCCAGCAGCGTGTGGACAGCCAACGATCAGCCCCAGCATTTT
TRBV7-6	.	TRBJ2-7	.	CASSLAPARDSYEQYF	TGTGCCAGCAGCTTAGCGCCGGCACGGGACTCCTACGAGCAGTACTTC
TRBV7-2	.	TRBJ1-4	few	CASSPGTLATNEKLFF	TGTGCCAGCAGCCCCGGGACTCTCGCAACTAATGAAAAACTGTTTTTT
TRBV25-1	.	TRBJ1-1	.	CASSESPRGSTEAFF	TGTGCCAGCAGTGAATCCCCCAGAGGGTCCACTGAAGCTTTCTTT
TRBV5-1	TRBD1	TRBJ2-1	.	CASSFTGVSYNEQFF	TGCGCCAGCAGCTTCACAGGGGTATCCTACAATGAGCAGTTCTTC
TRBV4-2	.	TRBJ2-5	few	CASSQSQGQETQYF	TGTGCCAGCAGCCAAAGCCAGGGTCAGGAGACCCAGTACTTC
TRBV11-2	.	TRBJ2-7	few	CASSLGSPPSYEQYF	TGTGCCAGCAGCTTAGGCTCACCTCCCTCCTACGAGCAGTACTTC
TRBV6-5	.	TRBJ1-2	few	CASRSPGEVDGYTF	TGTGCCAGCAGATCCCCGGGTGAGGTGGATGGCTACACCTTC
TRBV10-2	.	TRBJ2-6	.	CASSPPTSSGANVLTF	TGCGCCAGCAGCCCCCCGACAAGCTCTGGGGCCAACGTCCTGACTTTC
TRBV7-2	TRBD1	TRBJ1-6	few	CASRRNRGRRGNSPLHF	TGTGCCAGCAGGCGGAACAGGGGGCGCAGAGGAAATTCACCCCTCCACTTT
TRBV7-2	.	TRBJ2-7	.	CASSLKHAERGQYF	TGTGCCAGCAGCTTAAAGCACGCAGAACGGGGGCAGTACTTC
TRBV27	TRBD2	TRBJ2-3	.	CASKRAGYASGGSITDTQYF	TGTGCCAGCAAAAGGGCGGGATATGCTAGCGGGGGAAGCATCACAGATACGCAGTATTTT
TRBV7-3	.	TRBJ1-2	.	CASSPGQPYGYTF	TGTGCCAGCAGCCCAGGACAGCCCTATGGCTACACCTTC
TRBV5-1	TRBD1	TRBJ2-7	.	CASSPGTGGYEQYF	TGCGCCAGCAGCCCTGGGACAGGGGGCTACGAGCAGTACTTC
TRBV6-6	TRBD1	TRBJ1-4	few	CASLRTGINEKLFF	TGTGCCAGCTTACGGACAGGGATTAATGAAAAACTGTTTTTT
TRBV10-3	.	TRBJ1-1	few	CAISESRPENTEAFF	TGTGCCATCAGTGAGTCAAGACCGGAGAACACTGAAGCTTTCTTT
TRBV7-3	.	TRBJ2-3	.	CASSLGATDTQYF	TGTGCCAGCAGCTTGGGTGCGACAGATACGCAGTATTTT
TRBV19	.	TRBJ1-1	.	CASSRSGHTEAFF	TGTGCCAGTAGTAGGAGTGGGCACACTGAAGCTTTCTTT
TRBV7-8	TRBD2	TRBJ2-3	few	CASSFRLAATDTQYF	TGTGCCAGCAGCTTCAGACTAGCAGCGACAGATACGCAGTATTTT
TRBV18	.	TRBJ1-1	.	CASSPGQMNTEAFF	TGTGCCAGCTCACCAGGGCAGATGAACACTGAAGCTTTCTTT
TRBV7-2	.	TRBJ1-2	.	CASSLAGAVINYGYTF	TGTGCCAGCAGCTTAGCAGGGGCAGTAATAAACTATGGCTACACCTTC
TRBV14	.	TRBJ2-3	few	CASSQVSRGRLQYF	TGTGCCAGCAGCCAAGTCTCCCGGGGCCGGCTGCAGTATTTT
TRBV5-6	.	TRBJ1-5	.	CASSLRGPVSNQPQHF	TGTGCCAGCAGCTTGCGGGGGCCCGTGAGCAATCAGCCCCAGCATTTT
TRBV5-4	.	TRBJ2-2	.	CASSLDRQYIGELFF	TGTGCCAGCAGCTTGGATAGACAGTACATCGGGGAGCTGTTTTTT
TRBV5-4	TRBD2	TRBJ2-1	few	CASSRSGSAGNEQFF	TGTGCCAGCAGCCGTAGCGGGAGTGCGGGCAATGAGCAGTTCTTC
TRBV5-1	.	TRBJ2-1	.	CASSLEAMSSYNEQFF	TGCGCCAGCAGCTTGGAGGCGATGAGCTCCTACAATGAGCAGTTCTTC
TRBV6-1	.	TRBJ1-2	.	CAADRLDRLNYGYTF	TGTGCAGCTGACAGACTCGACCGGCTTAACTATGGCTACACCTTC
TRBV4-2	.	TRBJ1-5	.	CASSQDGAGDSNQPQHF	TGTGCCAGCAGCCAAGATGGTGCAGGGGATAGCAATCAGCCCCAGCATTTT
TRBV2	.	TRBJ1-4	.	CASSGDGNNEKLFF	TGTGCCAGCAGTGGGGACGGAAATAATGAAAAACTGTTTTTT
TRBV14	.	TRBJ2-7	.	CASSQHYEQYF	TGTGCCAGCAGCCAGCACTACGAGCAGTACTTC
TRBV9	.	TRBJ1-1	few	CASSVAPSNTEAFF	TGTGCCAGCAGCGTAGCTCCCAGTAACACTGAAGCTTTCTTT
TRBV7-2	.	TRBJ1-1	.	CASSLGYWAFF	TGTGCCAGCAGCTTAGGCTACTGGGCTTTCTTT
TRBV28	.	TRBJ1-5	.	CASSRWQGRDQPQHF	TGTGCCAGCAGTCGGTGGCAAGGGAGGGATCAGCCCCAGCATTTT
TRBV6-6	.	TRBJ1-5	few	CASSYGWGEQPQHF	TGTGCCAGCAGTTACGGGTGGGGAGAACAGCCCCAGCATTTT
TRBV5-1	.	TRBJ2-4	.	CASSLGVTKNIQYF	TGCGCCAGCAGCTTGGGGGTTACCAAAAACATTCAGTACTTC
TRBV11-2	TRBD1	TRBJ2-7	few	CASSSMGQEESYEQYF	TGTGCCAGCAGCTCGATGGGACAGGAAGAGTCCTACGAGCAGTACTTC
TRBV4-3	.	TRBJ1-1	.	CASSQETGTEAFF	TGCGCCAGCAGCCAAGAGACAGGCACTGAAGCTTTCTTT
TRBV7-9	TRBD2	TRBJ2-5	.	CASKPAGASEAQYF	TGTGCCAGCAAACCAGCGGGGGCCAGCGAGGCCCAGTACTTC
TRBV30	TRBD1	TRBJ1-1	.	CAWSGQGLGNTEAFF	TGTGCCTGGAGCGGACAGGGTCTTGGGAACACTGAAGCTTTCTTT
TRBV29-1	TRBD1	TRBJ1-1	few	CSVVQGVEEAFF	TGCAGCGTTGTACAGGGGGTGGAGGAAGCTTTCTTT